The rows below give T cell receptor beta chains drawn from one sample of a study of Graves' ophthalmopathy and Graves' hyperthyroidism. Each CDR3 protein gets one entry after TCRdb re-called the multiplex PCR reads with MiXCR. The data hold hundreds of thousands of distinct CDR3 sequences, with 45% to 55% observed a single time. Material: peripheral blood. These receptors were collected from an adult man with Graves' ophthalmopathy. CDR3s include the opening cysteine and the closing phenylalanine or tryptophan. A D gene is named only where the DNA matches it firmly. A clone size is listed for some rows: how often the clone was seen (once, few, many), or a class if it is expanded.

d_gene	j_gene	v_gene	abundance	CDR3nt	CDR3aa
TRBD2	TRBJ2-5	TRBV9	-	TGTGCCAGCAGCGTAGAGCGGGGGCAAGAGACCCAGTACTTC	CASSVERGQETQYF
TRBD1	TRBJ2-7	TRBV7-6	-	TGTGCCAGCAGCTCTCCGGGACAGGCCTACGAGCAGTACTTC	CASSSPGQAYEQYF
TRBD2	TRBJ2-2	TRBV7-9	-	TGTGCCAGCAGCCTTGACGGTAGCGGGGGTCGCACCGGGGAGCTGTTTTTT	CASSLDGSGGRTGELFF
TRBD2	TRBJ2-2	TRBV19	-	TGTGCCAGTAGTATTGGGCGGGAGGGCCTAACCGGGGAGCTGTCTTTT	CASSIGREGLTGELSF
-	TRBJ1-1	TRBV20-1	few	TGCAGTGGACCAGGACAGTTGAACACTGAAGCTTTCTTT	CSGPGQLNTEAFF
TRBD2	TRBJ2-2	TRBV5-8	-	TGTGCCAGCAGCCATCAGCGGGGGGGCCCCGGGGAGCTGTTTTTT	CASSHQRGGPGELFF
-	TRBJ1-2	TRBV7-2	many	TGTGCCAGCAGCTTAGGGGATGGCTATGGCTACACCTTC	CASSLGDGYGYTF
-	TRBJ1-1	TRBV29-1	-	TGCAGCGTTGAAGAGGGTTCTGAAGCTTTCTTT	CSVEEGSEAFF
TRBD1	TRBJ2-7	TRBV6-9	-	TGTGCCAGCAGTTATCAAGGACAGGGTACCTACGAGCAGTACTTC	CASSYQGQGTYEQYF
-	TRBJ2-7	TRBV12-3/TRBV12-4	few	TGTGCCAGCAGTTTTCAGGAGGCCTACGAGCAGTACTTC	CASSFQEAYEQYF
-	TRBJ1-2	TRBV29-1	-	TGCAGCTTAGTCCCACAGGTTAACTATGGCTACACCTTC	CSLVPQVNYGYTF
-	TRBJ1-1	TRBV5-6	few	TGTGCCAGCAGCTCGACATCTGAAGCTTTCTTT	CASSSTSEAFF
-	TRBJ1-4	TRBV9	-	TGTGCCAGCAGTTACTCACACACAGGAGCAACTAATGAAAAACTGTTTTTT	CASSYSHTGATNEKLFF
-	TRBJ2-7	TRBV10-3	-	TGTGCCAGCAGTCCCCACGAGGGCGAGCAGTACTTC	CASSPHEGEQYF
-	TRBJ2-7	TRBV2	-	TGTGCCAGCAGGGACAGTTTCTCCTACGAGCAGTACTTC	CASRDSFSYEQYF
-	TRBJ2-7	TRBV7-3	-	TGTGCCAGCAGCGTTACACCGAGCTCCTACGAGCAGTACTTC	CASSVTPSSYEQYF
-	TRBJ2-3	TRBV10-3	-	TGTGCCAGCAGTCGAACTAGCTACCACACAGATACGCAGTATTTT	CASSRTSYHTDTQYF
TRBD1	TRBJ1-4	TRBV5-1	many	TGCGCCAGCAGCTCAGGACAGGGGGGTAATGAAAAACTGTTTTTT	CASSSGQGGNEKLFF
-	TRBJ1-2	TRBV4-1	few	TGCGCCAGCAGCTTACAGGGAGGCTACACCTTC	CASSLQGGYTF
-	TRBJ2-5	TRBV10-3	-	TGTGCCATCAGGGGGACATGGGGTCGGGAGACCCAGTACTTC	CAIRGTWGRETQYF
-	TRBJ2-7	TRBV12-3/TRBV12-4	once	TGTGCCAGCAGTAGCGGGACACTCGGGCAGTACTTC	CASSSGTLGQYF
TRBD1	TRBJ1-1	TRBV29-1	many	TGCAGCGTGCCCAGGGGGTCGAACACTGAAGCTTTCTTT	CSVPRGSNTEAFF
TRBD1	TRBJ2-3	TRBV29-1	few	TGCAGCGTTGTAGATCACAGGGGTCGGGCAGATACGCAGTATTTT	CSVVDHRGRADTQYF
-	TRBJ1-5	TRBV20-1	-	TGCAGTGCTCAATCCGGTATTGGGGGCAATCAGCCCCAGCATTTT	CSAQSGIGGNQPQHF
TRBD2	TRBJ2-7	TRBV10-1	few	TGCGCCAGCAGTGAGTCCACTAGCGAGTACGAGCAGTACTTC	CASSESTSEYEQYF
-	TRBJ1-1	TRBV7-3	few	TGTGCCAGCAGCTCTCTCATGAACACTGAAGCTTTCTTT	CASSSLMNTEAFF
TRBD1	TRBJ1-2	TRBV4-3	-	TGCGCCAGCAGCCCCCGAGGACAGGGAAATGGCTACACCTTC	CASSPRGQGNGYTF
TRBD1	TRBJ1-2	TRBV3-1	-	TGTGCCAGCAGCCAAGCAGGGGGCTGGGGTGGCTACACCTTC	CASSQAGGWGGYTF
-	TRBJ1-2	TRBV19	-	TGTGCCAGTAGTATAACGGGAAAAGGTTCCGATGGCTACACCTTC	CASSITGKGSDGYTF
-	TRBJ1-3	TRBV19	few	TGTGCCAGTAGTATGCAAGTATCTGGAAACACCATATATTTT	CASSMQVSGNTIYF
-	TRBJ1-2	TRBV7-2	-	TGTGCCAGCAGCTTAGCGGCAGCCGACTATGGCTACACCTTC	CASSLAAADYGYTF
-	TRBJ1-5	TRBV27	few	TGTGCCAGCAGTCTTCAGAGCAATCAGCCCCAGCATTTT	CASSLQSNQPQHF
TRBD1	TRBJ2-5	TRBV20-1	-	TGCAGTGCTAGAGATCGGCACAGGGGTACTCAAGAGACCCAGTACTTC	CSARDRHRGTQETQYF
-	TRBJ2-7	TRBV20-1	-	TGCAGTGCTAGAGATGGAGGAAGGGAGCAGTACTTC	CSARDGGREQYF
-	TRBJ2-7	TRBV29-1	-	TGCAGCTTGGGGCAGGCCTTTTACGAGCAGTACTTC	CSLGQAFYEQYF
-	TRBJ1-1	TRBV24-1	-	TGTGCCACCAGTGATTTCCGGGGTTCCAAAGCTTTCTTT	CATSDFRGSKAFF
TRBD1	TRBJ1-5	TRBV4-2	few	TGTGCCAGCAGCCAAGATGAAGGGGCGAGGGGGCATCAGCCCCAGCATTTT	CASSQDEGARGHQPQHF